These 21 T cell receptor beta chains originate from one sample sequenced in a study of control samples from healthy donors and cancer patients. Produced via immunoSEQ multiplex PCR; TCRdb's table is partial and in-frame only. Of under 80,000 clones listed, 93% are singletons. The sample comprised PBMCs. These receptors all come from a woman aged 40 to 50 with lung cancer.

V and J are TRBV28 and TRBJ2-5; D unresolved. Trimming removed 5 bases at V and 0 bases at J, with 13 bases between. The CDR3 length is 15 residues. The germline gives CDR1 MDHEN, CDR2 SYDVKM. The CDR3 region has the DNA TGTGCCAGCAGTCACAAGGACGGGTACCAAGAGACCCAGTACTTC. Residues: CASSHKDGYQETQYF.

V is TRBV4-1 and J is TRBJ1-6, with a possible D match to TRBD1 (5 bases). Germline V gives CDR1 MGHRA, CDR2 YSYEKL. This CDR3 is built from 16 residues. V lost 3 bases to trimming and J lost 7 bases, with 16 bases between them. CDR3 bases: TGCGCCAGCAGCCAGGGCGACGGGGGATCGAATTCACCCCTCCACTTT. Its protein product is CASSQGDGGSNSPLHF.

The V and J genes are TRBV5-6 and TRBJ2-5, with D maybe TRBD2 (5 bases). CDR3 size: 12 residues. CDR1 is SGHDT, CDR2 YYEEEE, per germline. Trimming shortened V by 3 bases and J by 5 bases, and 8 bases separated the two germline ends. CDR3 amino acids: CASSWEWETQYF. CDR3 nucleotides: TGTGCCAGCAGCTGGGAGTGGGAGACCCAGTACTTC.

The gene calls are TRBV5-1 and TRBJ2-7, with 7 bases lining up with TRBD2. Germline V gene data show CDR1 as SGHRS and CDR2 as YFSETQ. CDR3 length: 15 amino acids. The J segment lost 2 bases and the V segment lost 4 bases, leaving 9 bases of the junction unmatched. CDR3 in amino acids: CASSLGASGAYEQYF. Written as DNA, the CDR3 is TGCGCCAGCAGCCTCGGCGCTAGCGGTGCCTACGAGCAGTACTTC.

The CDR3 region is CASSHNEQFF. The DNA for the CDR3 is TGTGCCAGCAGCCACAATGAGCAGTTCTTC. The chain recombines TRBV14 with TRBJ2-1; D is ambiguous. Germline CDR1 and CDR2: SGHDN and FVKESK. The CDR3 runs 10 residues. The V end was cut by 3 bases, the J end by 6 bases, with 0 bases between.

This rearrangement joins TRBV5-6 to TRBJ1-6; unclear D gene. Germline loops: CDR1 SGHDT, CDR2 YYEEEE. The CDR3 has 13 amino acids. The V and J ends lost 2 bases and 2 bases respectively, with 2 bases between them. The CDR3 reads CASSFPYNSPLHF. Here the CDR3 DNA reads TGTGCCAGCAGCTTCCCCTATAATTCACCCCTCCACTTT.

This chain joins TRBV19 and TRBJ1-4, with D maybe TRBD1 (6 bases). Germline V lookup: CDR1 LNHDA, CDR2 SQIVND (reference sequence). Between the trimmed V and J ends, which lost 6 bases and 5 bases, there was a span of 13 bases. This CDR3 comprises 14 residues. This CDR3 reads CASSHRERNEKLFF. CDR3 bases: TGTGCCAGTAGCCACAGGGAAAGGAATGAAAAACTGTTTTTT.

The chain employs TRBV24-1 and TRBJ1-2; 8 nucleotides line up with TRBD1. Trimming at V came to 4 bases and at J to 2 bases, leaving 2 bases not matched to a gene. Germline CDR1 and CDR2: KGHDR and SFDVKD. The CDR3 runs to 14 residues. CDR3 nucleotide sequence: TGTGCCACCAGTGAAAGGGACAGGAACTATGGCTACACCTTC. Amino acids: CATSERDRNYGYTF.

The chain uses TRBV24-1 and TRBJ2-2, with a weak D call TRBD1 (6 bases). The V and J ends lost 8 bases and 2 bases respectively, with 17 bases between them. Germline V gene lookup returns CDR1 KGHDR and CDR2 SFDVKD. The CDR3 extends over 16 amino acids. The CDR3 spells CATIILQGPNTGELFF. The CDR3 nucleotides read TGTGCCACCATCATCCTTCAGGGGCCTAACACCGGGGAGCTGTTTTTT.

CDR3 nucleotide sequence: TGTGCCAGCAGCTTGGAAGGGACAGCGGAGACCCAGTACTTC. It yields the protein CASSLEGTAETQYF. V is TRBV5-5 and J is TRBJ2-5; 7 bases line up with TRBD1. Germline V gene data show CDR1 as SGHKS and CDR2 as YYEKEE (reference sequence). J gave up 5 bases and V 0 bases, and 4 bases lay outside the gene matches. This CDR3 comprises 14 residues.

J is TRBJ1-2 and V is TRBV7-9; 9 positions agree with TRBD1. The CDR3 sequence is 14 residues long. Germline V gene lookup returns CDR1 SEHNR and CDR2 FQNEAQ (reference sequence). Trimming took 5 bases from V and 8 from J; bases not matched to a gene: 9. The DNA of the CDR3 is TGTGCCAGCAGCCCACAGACAGGGGGTAGGGGCTACACCTTC. Translated, it gives CASSPQTGGRGYTF. Using reference TRBV7-9 and TRBJ1-2 for the parts outside the CDR3, the full variable domain is DTGVSQNPRHKITKRGQNVTFRCDPISEHNRLYWYRQTLGQGPEFLTYFQNEAQLEKSRLLSDRFSAERPKGSFSTLEIQRTEQGDSAMYLCASSPQTGGRGYTFGSGTRLTVV.

The chain combines TRBV7-2 with TRBJ1-1, with D perhaps matching TRBD1 (6 bases). With 2 bases removed from V and 8 bases from J, the gap between germline ends came to 15 bases. Germline lookup yields CDR1 SGHTA and CDR2 FQGNSA. The length of the CDR3 is 14 residues. The CDR3 coding sequence is TGTGCCAGCAGCTTAACCGGGACACCGGGGGAAGCTTTCTTT. This encodes CASSLTGTPGEAFF.

This clone was observed once. The gene calls are TRBV19 and TRBJ2-1; no firm D call. In germline, CDR1 is LNHDA, CDR2 SQIVND (reference sequence). This CDR3 is 15 amino acids long. V lost 3 bases and J 4 bases, leaving 13 bases between the germline ends. This CDR3 is CASSIIGYGYNEQFF. The DNA of the CDR3 is TGTGCCAGTAGTATTATAGGGTATGGTTACAATGAGCAGTTCTTC. Drawing the rest from reference TRBV19 and TRBJ2-1, the complete variable domain is DGGITQSPKYLFRKEGQNVTLSCEQNLNHDAMYWYRQDPGQGLRLIYYSQIVNDFQKGDIAEGYSVSREKKESFPLTVTSAQKNPTAFYLCASSIIGYGYNEQFFGPGTRLTVL.

This sequence joins TRBV5-1 and TRBJ1-1; D uncertain. This CDR3 contains 12 residues. Germline CDR1 and CDR2: SGHRS and YFSETQ. Deletions cut 0 bases from V and 8 bases from J, with 8 bases between. CDR3 loop: CASSLAGEEAFF. DNA of the CDR3: TGCGCCAGCAGCTTGGCCGGAGAGGAAGCTTTCTTT.

This clone was seen just once. The V and J genes are TRBV11-2 and TRBJ1-1; 7 nucleotides align to TRBD1. J gave up 1 base and V 6 bases, and 5 bases lay outside the gene matches. The germline CDR1 and CDR2 sequences are SGHAT and FQNNGV. The length of the CDR3 is 14 residues. The CDR3 loop is CASSAGTANTEAFF. The CDR3 DNA reads as TGTGCCAGCAGTGCCGGGACAGCGAACACTGAAGCTTTCTTT. Based on the CDR3 plus reference TRBV11-2 and TRBJ1-1, the full variable domain is EAGVAQSPRYKIIEKRQSVAFWCNPISGHATLYWYQQILGQGPKLLIQFQNNGVVDDSQLPKDRFSAERLKGVDSTLKIQPAKLEDSAVYLCASSAGTANTEAFFGQGTRLTVV.

V is TRBV4-1 and J is TRBJ1-3; D remains ambiguous. V lost 0 bases to trimming and J lost 4 bases, with 10 bases between them. The CDR3 loop spans 15 amino acids. The germline CDR1 and CDR2 sequences are MGHRA and YSYEKL. The CDR3 region has the DNA TGCGCCAGCAGCCAAGAGTTGGGAGGAGGAAACACCATATATTTT. Translating gives CASSQELGGGNTIYF.

The chain employs TRBV5-1 and TRBJ1-6; TRBD1 is a possible D gene (5 bases). Germline lookup yields CDR1 SGHRS and CDR2 YFSETQ. V was clipped by 0 bases and J by 5 bases, with 12 bases between them. This CDR3 has 16 amino acids. This CDR3 is CASSLAGGTDNSPLHF. The CDR3, as DNA: TGCGCCAGCAGCTTGGCAGGAGGGACGGATAATTCACCCCTCCACTTT.

This sequence joins TRBV5-1 and TRBJ2-5; D perhaps matches TRBD1 (6 bases). The CDR3 covers 19 residues. V lost 0 bases to trimming and J lost 2 bases, with 23 bases between them. Germline V gene data show CDR1 as SGHRS and CDR2 as YFSETQ. The CDR3 is CASSLALLQGDNLQETQYF. Written as DNA, the CDR3 is TGCGCCAGCAGCTTGGCCTTGTTACAGGGCGATAATTTACAAGAGACCCAGTACTTC.

The rearrangement joins TRBV18 to TRBJ1-2, with D uncertain. This CDR3 is built from 16 residues. The V end lost 3 bases, the J end lost 0 bases, and 14 bases lay between the germline ends. Looked up from germline, CDR1 is KGHSH and CDR2 is LQKENI. CDR3 nucleotides: TGTGCCAGCTCACCGGCCCCGGCGGCGACTAACTATGGCTACACCTTC. Translated: CASSPAPAATNYGYTF.

V is TRBV19 and J is TRBJ1-1, with TRBD1 as a possible D gene (6 bases). Germline assignment: CDR1 LNHDA and CDR2 SQIVND (reference sequence). The CDR3 is made up of 14 amino acids. Deletions cut 6 bases from V and 5 bases from J, with 16 bases between. Written as DNA, the CDR3 is TGTGCCAGTAGATCACAGGTAGGGGGAACTGAAGCTTTCTTT. It encodes CASRSQVGGTEAFF.

The sample holds one count of this clone. This rearrangement joins TRBV19 to TRBJ1-6, with 10 bases matching TRBD1. CDR3 length: 17 residues. The V gene end was trimmed by 2 bases and the J gene end by 1 base; junction bases not matched to a gene: 2. CDR1 is LNHDA, CDR2 SQIVND, per germline (reference sequence). The CDR3 bases are TGTGCCAGTAGTATAATGGGACAGGGGTCCTATAATTCACCCCTCCACTTT. It translates to CASSIMGQGSYNSPLHF.